This T cell receptor (beta chain) was captured in a study of cytomegalovirus exposure and HLA in healthy donors. About the study: The same platform was used for the 130 or so validation repertoires and the 500 to 700 first-cohort repertoires, a later analysis reported. General study results and limits: Rare TCR sequences dominated, though some public TCRs recurred in many donors.

As for this clone: Antigen unknown.

Germline V gene sequence: CDR1 SGHRS, CDR2 YFSETQ. The CDR3 runs 19 residues. V lost 2 bases and J lost 2; bases outside the gene matches: 17. Some clones are missing from TCRdb's copy, which holds only in-frame ones; the method was immunoSEQ multiplex PCR. Of some 70,000 clones in the sample, 80% to 90% were seen once. The rearrangement uses TRBV5-1 and TRBJ2-5; 8 bases align to TRBD2. The sequencing input was PBMCs. The sequence was obtained from a woman aged 18-29 years in good health and CMV-seronegative. CDR3 region: CASSFVGAGSGASQETQYF. CDR3 bases: TGCGCCAGCAGCTTCGTCGGGGCGGGTAGCGGGGCCTCACAAGAGACCCAGTACTTC.